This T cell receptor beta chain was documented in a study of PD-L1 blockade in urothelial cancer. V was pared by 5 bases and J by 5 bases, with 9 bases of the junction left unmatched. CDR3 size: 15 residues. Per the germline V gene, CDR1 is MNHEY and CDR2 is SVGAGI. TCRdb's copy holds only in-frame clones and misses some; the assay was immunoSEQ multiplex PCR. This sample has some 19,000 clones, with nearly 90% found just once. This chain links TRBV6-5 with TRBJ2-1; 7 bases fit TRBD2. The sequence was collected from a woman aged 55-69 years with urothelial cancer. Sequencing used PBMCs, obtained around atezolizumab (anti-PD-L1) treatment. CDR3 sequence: CASSRLAPFNNEQFF. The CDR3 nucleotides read TGTGCCAGCAGTCGACTAGCTCCGTTTAACAATGAGCAGTTCTTC.